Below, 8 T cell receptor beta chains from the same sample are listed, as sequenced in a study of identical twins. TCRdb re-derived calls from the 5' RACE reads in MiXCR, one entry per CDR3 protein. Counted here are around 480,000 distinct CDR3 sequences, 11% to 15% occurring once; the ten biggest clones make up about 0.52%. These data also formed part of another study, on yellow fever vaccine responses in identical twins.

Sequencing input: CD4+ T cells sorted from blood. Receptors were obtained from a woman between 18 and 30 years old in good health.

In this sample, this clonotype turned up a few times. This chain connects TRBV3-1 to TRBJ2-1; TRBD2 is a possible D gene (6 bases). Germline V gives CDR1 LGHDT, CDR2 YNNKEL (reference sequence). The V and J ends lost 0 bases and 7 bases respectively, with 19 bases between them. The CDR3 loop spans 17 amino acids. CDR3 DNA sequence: TGTGCCAGCAGCCAAGAACGGGGGATTGGTAGAAAGAATGAGCAGTTCTTC. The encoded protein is CASSQERGIGRKNEQFF.

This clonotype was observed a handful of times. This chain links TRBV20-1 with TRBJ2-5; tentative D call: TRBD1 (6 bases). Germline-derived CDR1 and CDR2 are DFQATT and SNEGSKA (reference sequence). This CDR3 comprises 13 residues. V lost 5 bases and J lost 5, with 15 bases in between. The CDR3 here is CSAPNREGETQYF. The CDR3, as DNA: TGCAGTGCTCCCAACAGGGAAGGCGAGACCCAGTACTTC.

The CDR3 sequence: CASSLSGMGQYF. The CDR3, as DNA: TGTGCCAGCAGCTTAAGCGGGATGGGGCAGTACTTC. The rearrangement links TRBV7-2 to TRBJ2-7, with TRBD2 matching over 7 bases. After removal of 2 bases from V and 9 bases from J, the junction contained 4 bases not matched to a gene. CDR3 length equals 12 residues. Germline V gives CDR1 SGHTA, CDR2 FQGNSA.

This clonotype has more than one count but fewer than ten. CDR3 sequence (DNA): TGTGCCAGCAGTTTAGAGGGTTTACAGGGGTCTAACTATGGCTACACCTTC. Amino acid sequence: CASSLEGLQGSNYGYTF. The chain combines TRBV12-3 or TRBV12-4 with TRBJ1-2; 7 bases are shared with TRBD1. The junction had 8 bases not matched to a gene; V was cut back by 1 base and J by 0 bases. The CDR3 runs 17 residues.

Here the CDR3 reads CASSLGVLSDQDEQFF. The CDR3 coding sequence is TGCGCCAGCAGCTTGGGGGTATTGAGCGATCAAGATGAGCAGTTCTTC. The chain employs TRBV5-1 and TRBJ2-1; D gene uncertain. Trimming stripped 0 bases from V and 8 bases from J, with 18 bases between. CDR1 and CDR2 from the germline V gene are SGHRS and YFSETQ. The CDR3 is 16 residues long.

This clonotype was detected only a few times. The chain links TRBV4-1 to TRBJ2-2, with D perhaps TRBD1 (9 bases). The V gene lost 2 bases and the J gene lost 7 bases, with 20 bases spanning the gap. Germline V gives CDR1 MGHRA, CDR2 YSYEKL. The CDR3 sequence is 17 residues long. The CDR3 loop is CASSQPGGGQGGGELFF. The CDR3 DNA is TGCGCCAGCAGCCAACCGGGAGGGGGACAGGGAGGCGGGGAGCTGTTTTTT.

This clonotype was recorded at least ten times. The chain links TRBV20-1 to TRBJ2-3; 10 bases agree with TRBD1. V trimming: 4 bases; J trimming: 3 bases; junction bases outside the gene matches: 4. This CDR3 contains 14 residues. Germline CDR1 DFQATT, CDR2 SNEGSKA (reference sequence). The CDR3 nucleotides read TGCAGTGCTACGGGACAGGGGTGGACAGATACGCAGTATTTT. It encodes CSATGQGWTDTQYF.

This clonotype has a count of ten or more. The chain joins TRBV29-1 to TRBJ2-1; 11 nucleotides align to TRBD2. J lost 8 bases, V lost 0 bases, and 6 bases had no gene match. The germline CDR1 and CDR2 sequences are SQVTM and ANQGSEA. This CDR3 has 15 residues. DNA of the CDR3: TGCAGCGTTGAAGAAGGTCTAGCGGGGGGCCATGAGCAGTTCTTC. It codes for CSVEEGLAGGHEQFF.